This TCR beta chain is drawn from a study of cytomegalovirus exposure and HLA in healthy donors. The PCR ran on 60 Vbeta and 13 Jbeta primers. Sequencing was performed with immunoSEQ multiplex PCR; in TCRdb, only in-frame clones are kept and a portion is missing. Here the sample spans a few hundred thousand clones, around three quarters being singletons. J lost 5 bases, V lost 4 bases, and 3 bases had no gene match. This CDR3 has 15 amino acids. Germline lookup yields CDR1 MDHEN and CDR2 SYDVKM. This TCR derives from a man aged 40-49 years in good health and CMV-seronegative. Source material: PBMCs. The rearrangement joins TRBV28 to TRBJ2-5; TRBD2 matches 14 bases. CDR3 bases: TGTGCCAGCAGTTCCCGGACTAGCGGGAGGGAGACCCAGTACTTC. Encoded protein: CASSSRTSGRETQYF.